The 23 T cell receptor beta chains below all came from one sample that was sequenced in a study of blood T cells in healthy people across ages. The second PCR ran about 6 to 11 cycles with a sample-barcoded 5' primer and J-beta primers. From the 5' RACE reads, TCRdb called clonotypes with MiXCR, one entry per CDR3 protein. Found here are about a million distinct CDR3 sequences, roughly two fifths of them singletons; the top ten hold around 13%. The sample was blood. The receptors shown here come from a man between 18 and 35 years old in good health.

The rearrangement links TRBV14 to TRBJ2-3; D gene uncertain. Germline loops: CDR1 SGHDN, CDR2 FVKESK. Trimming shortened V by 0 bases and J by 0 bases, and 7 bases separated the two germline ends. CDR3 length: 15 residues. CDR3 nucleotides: TGTGCCAGCAGCCAAGATGTGGCAAGCACAGATACGCAGTATTTT. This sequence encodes CASSQDVASTDTQYF. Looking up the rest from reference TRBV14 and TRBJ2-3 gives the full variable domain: EAGVTQFPSHSVIEKGQTVTLRCDPISGHDNLYWYRRVMGKEIKFLLHFVKESKQDESGMPNNRFLAERTGGTYSTLKVQPAELEDSGVYFCASSQDVASTDTQYFGPGTRLTVL.

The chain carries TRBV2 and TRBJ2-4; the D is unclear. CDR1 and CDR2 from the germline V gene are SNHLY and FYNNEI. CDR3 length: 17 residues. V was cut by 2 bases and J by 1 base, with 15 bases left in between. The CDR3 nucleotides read TGTGCCAGCAGTGAAAGTTTCATAAGTGGCGCCAAAAACATTCAGTACTTC. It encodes CASSESFISGAKNIQYF. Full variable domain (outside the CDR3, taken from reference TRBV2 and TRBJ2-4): EPEVTQTPSHQVTQMGQEVILRCVPISNHLYFYWYRQILGQKVEFLVSFYNNEISEKSEIFDDQFSVERPDGSNFTLKIRSTKLEDSAMYFCASSESFISGAKNIQYFGAGTRLSVL.

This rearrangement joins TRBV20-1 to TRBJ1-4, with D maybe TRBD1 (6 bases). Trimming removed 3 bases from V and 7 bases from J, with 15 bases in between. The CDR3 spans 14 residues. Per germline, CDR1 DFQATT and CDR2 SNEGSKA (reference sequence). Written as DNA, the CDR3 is TGCAGTGCTAGGAAAGGGGGGCGGAGTGAAAAACTGTTTTTT. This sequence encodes CSARKGGRSEKLFF.

CDR3 sequence reads: CASSYGAGNYGYTF. CDR3 DNA: TGTGCCAGCAGTTACGGGGCAGGAAACTATGGCTACACCTTC. V gene TRBV6-6 combines with J gene TRBJ1-2; tentatively, D is TRBD1 (5 bases). CDR1 and CDR2 from the germline V gene are MNHNY and SVGAGI (reference sequence). Trimming left V 2 bases short and J 2 bases short, with 9 bases between. The CDR3 runs to 14 residues.

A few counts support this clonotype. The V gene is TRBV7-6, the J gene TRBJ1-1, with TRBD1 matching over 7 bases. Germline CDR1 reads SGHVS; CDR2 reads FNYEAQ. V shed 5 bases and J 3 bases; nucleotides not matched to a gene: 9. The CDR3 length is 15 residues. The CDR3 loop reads CASSVRTGEHTEAFF. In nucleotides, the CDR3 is TGTGCCAGCAGCGTACGCACAGGGGAGCACACTGAAGCTTTCTTT.

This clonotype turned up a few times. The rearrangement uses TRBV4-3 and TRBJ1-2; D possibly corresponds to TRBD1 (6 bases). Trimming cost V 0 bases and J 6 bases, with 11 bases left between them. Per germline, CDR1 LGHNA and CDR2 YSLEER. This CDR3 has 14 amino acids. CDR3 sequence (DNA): TGCGCCAGCAGCCAAGATACAGGGCCGAATGGCTACACCTTC. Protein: CASSQDTGPNGYTF.

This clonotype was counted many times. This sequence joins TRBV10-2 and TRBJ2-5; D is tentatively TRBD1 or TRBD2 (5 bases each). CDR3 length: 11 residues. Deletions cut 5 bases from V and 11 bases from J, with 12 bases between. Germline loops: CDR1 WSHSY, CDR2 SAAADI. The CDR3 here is CASSFQGEQYF. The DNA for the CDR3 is TGCGCCAGCAGTTTCCAGGGAGAGCAGTACTTC.

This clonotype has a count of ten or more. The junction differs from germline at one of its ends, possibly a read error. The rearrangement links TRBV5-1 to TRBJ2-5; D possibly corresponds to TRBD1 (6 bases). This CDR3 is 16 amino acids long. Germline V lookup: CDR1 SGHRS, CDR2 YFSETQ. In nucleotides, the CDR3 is TGCGCCAGCAGCTTGGTACAGGGTAGAGAGAAAGAGTCCCAGTACTTC. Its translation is CASSLVQGREKESQYF.

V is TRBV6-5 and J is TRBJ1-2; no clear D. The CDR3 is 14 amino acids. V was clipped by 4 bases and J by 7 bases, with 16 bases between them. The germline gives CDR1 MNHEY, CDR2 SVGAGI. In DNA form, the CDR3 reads TGTGCCAGCAGTTCCCGGTCGGAGGGAAGTGGCTACACCTTC. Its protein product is CASSSRSEGSGYTF.

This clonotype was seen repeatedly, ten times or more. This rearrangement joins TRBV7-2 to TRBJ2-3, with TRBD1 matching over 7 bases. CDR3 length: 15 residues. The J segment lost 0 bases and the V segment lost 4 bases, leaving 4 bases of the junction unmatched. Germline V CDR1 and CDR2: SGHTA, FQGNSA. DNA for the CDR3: TGTGCCAGCAGCTACGGACAGGTTAGCACAGATACGCAGTATTTT. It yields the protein CASSYGQVSTDTQYF. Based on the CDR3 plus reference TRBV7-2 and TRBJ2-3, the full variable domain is GAGVSQSPSNKVTEKGKDVELRCDPISGHTALYWYRQSLGQGLEFLIYFQGNSAPDKSGLPSDRFSAERTGGSVSTLTIQRTQQEDSAVYLCASSYGQVSTDTQYFGPGTRLTVL.

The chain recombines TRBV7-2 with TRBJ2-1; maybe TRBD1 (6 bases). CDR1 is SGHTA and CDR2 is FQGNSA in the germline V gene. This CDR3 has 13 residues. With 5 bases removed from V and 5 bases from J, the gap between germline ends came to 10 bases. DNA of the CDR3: TGTGCCAGCAGCGTCGGGACAAACAATGAGCAGTTCTTC. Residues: CASSVGTNNEQFF.

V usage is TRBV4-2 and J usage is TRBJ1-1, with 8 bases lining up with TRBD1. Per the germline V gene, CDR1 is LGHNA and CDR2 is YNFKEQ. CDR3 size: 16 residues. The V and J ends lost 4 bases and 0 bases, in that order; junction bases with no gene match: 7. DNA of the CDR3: TGTGCCAGCAGCCGAGGGACAGGTTTAATGAACACTGAAGCTTTCTTT. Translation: CASSRGTGLMNTEAFF.

The CDR3 region has the DNA TGTGCCAGCAGCCAAGTTCAAGGGGAGCAATCCTACAATGAGCAGTTCTTC. Translating it yields CASSQVQGEQSYNEQFF. This rearrangement joins TRBV3-1 to TRBJ2-1; either TRBD1 or TRBD2 may supply D (5 bases each). The CDR3 extends over 17 amino acids. Germline lookup yields CDR1 LGHDT and CDR2 YNNKEL (reference sequence). With 1 base removed from V and 1 base from J, the gap between germline ends came to 14 bases.

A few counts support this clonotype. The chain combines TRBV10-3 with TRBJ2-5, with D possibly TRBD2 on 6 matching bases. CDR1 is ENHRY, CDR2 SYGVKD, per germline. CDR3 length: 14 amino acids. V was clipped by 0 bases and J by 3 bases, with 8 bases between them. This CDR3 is CAISESLAEETQYF. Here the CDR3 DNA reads TGTGCCATCAGTGAGTCGTTAGCGGAAGAGACCCAGTACTTC.

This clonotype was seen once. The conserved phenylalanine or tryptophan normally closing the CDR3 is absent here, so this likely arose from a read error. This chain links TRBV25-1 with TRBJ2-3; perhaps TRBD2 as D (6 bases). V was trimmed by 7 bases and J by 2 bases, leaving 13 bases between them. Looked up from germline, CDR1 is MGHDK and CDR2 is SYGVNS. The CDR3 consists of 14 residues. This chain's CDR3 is CASIPGLSTDTQYL. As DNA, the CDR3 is TGTGCCAGCATTCCGGGACTTTCCACAGATACGCAGTATTTG.

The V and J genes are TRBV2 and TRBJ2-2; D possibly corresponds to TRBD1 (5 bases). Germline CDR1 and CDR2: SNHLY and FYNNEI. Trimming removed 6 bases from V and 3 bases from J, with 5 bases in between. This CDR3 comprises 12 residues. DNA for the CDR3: TGTGCCAGCAGAGGGGACACCGGGGAGCTGTTTTTT. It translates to CASRGDTGELFF.

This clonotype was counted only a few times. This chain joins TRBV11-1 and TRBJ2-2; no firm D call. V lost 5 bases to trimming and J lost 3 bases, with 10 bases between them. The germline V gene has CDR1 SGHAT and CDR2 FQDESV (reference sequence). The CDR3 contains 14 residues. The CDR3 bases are TGTGCCAGCAGCGCATCTGGGTACACCGGGGAGCTGTTTTTT. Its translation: CASSASGYTGELFF. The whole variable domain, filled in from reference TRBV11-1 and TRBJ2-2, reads EAEVAQSPRYKITEKSQAVAFWCDPISGHATLYWYRQILGQGPELLVQFQDESVVDDSQLPKDRFSAERLKGVDSTLKIQPAELGDSAMYLCASSASGYTGELFFGEGSRLTVL.

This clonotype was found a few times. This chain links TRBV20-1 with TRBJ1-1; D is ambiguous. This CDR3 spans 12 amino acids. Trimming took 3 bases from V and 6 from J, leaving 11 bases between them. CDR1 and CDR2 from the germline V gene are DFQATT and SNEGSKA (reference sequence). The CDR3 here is CSASPSGAEAFF. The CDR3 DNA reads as TGCAGTGCTAGCCCCTCGGGTGCTGAAGCTTTCTTT.

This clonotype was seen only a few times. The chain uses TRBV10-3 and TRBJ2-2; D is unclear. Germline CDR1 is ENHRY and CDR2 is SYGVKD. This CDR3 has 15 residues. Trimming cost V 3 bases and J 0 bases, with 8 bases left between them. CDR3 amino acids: CAISDRLANTGELFF. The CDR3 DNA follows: TGTGCCATCAGTGACCGGCTCGCGAACACCGGGGAGCTGTTTTTT.

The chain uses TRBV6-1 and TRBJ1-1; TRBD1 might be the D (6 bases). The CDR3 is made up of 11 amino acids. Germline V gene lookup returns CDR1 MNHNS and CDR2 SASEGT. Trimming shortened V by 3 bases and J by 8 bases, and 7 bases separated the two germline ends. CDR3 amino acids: CASSDRGEAFF. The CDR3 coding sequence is TGTGCCAGCAGTGACAGGGGCGAAGCTTTCTTT.

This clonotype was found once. The CDR3, as DNA: TGTGCCAGCAGCTTAAACCCGGGGGGGCGTGCCGGGGAGCTGTTTTTT. As protein: CASSLNPGGRAGELFF. The chain has TRBV7-6 and TRBJ2-2, with 8 bases that match TRBD2. Germline lookup yields CDR1 SGHVS and CDR2 FNYEAQ. The trim removed 2 bases at V and 6 bases at J, leaving 8 bases unmatched. This CDR3 contains 16 residues.

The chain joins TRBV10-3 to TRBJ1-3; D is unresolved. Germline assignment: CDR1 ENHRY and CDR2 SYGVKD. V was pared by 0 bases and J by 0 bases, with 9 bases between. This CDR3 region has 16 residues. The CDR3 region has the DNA TGTGCCATCAGTGAGTCTCAGCCACTCTCTGGAAACACCATATATTTT. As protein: CAISESQPLSGNTIYF.

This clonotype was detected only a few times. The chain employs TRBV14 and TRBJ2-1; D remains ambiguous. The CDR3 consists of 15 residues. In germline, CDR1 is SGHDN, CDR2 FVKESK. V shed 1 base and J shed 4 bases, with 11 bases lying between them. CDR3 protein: CASSQGLWRYNEQFF. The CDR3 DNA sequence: TGTGCCAGCAGCCAAGGACTCTGGCGGTACAATGAGCAGTTCTTC.